Below are 11 T cell receptor beta chains sequenced from a single sample in a study of shared clonotypes between healthy human individuals. Some clones are missing from TCRdb's copy, which holds only in-frame ones; the method was immunoSEQ multiplex PCR. The sample consists of over 1.4 million clones, roughly 96% of them appearing once. Sequenced sample: naive CD4+ T cells sorted from blood. Indicated subset: CD45RA+ positively selected. The source of these receptors is a man in his thirties or forties in good health.

The chain joins TRBV27 to TRBJ2-1; the D is unclear. This CDR3 is built from 15 residues. Trimming cost V 3 bases and J 0 bases, with 9 bases left between them. CDR1 and CDR2 (germline): MNHEY, SMNVEV (reference sequence). The CDR3 DNA sequence: TGTGCCAGCAGTTTCAGGAGAAACTCCTACAATGAGCAGTTCTTC. This gives the protein CASSFRRNSYNEQFF.

V usage is TRBV5-1 and J usage is TRBJ2-1; D uncertain. Germline V gene data show CDR1 as SGHRS and CDR2 as YFSETQ. This CDR3 has 18 amino acids. The V end was cut by 0 bases, the J end by 0 bases, with 16 bases between. The CDR3, as DNA: TGCGCCAGCAGCTTGGACCCCCTATCAGGCCCCTCCTACAATGAGCAGTTCTTC. This translates into CASSLDPLSGPSYNEQFF.

The chain employs TRBV27 and TRBJ2-3, with D hard to call. The CDR3 is made up of 14 amino acids. The germline V gene encodes CDR1 MNHEY and CDR2 SMNVEV (reference sequence). V was shortened by 3 bases and J by 6 bases, with 13 bases between the two germline ends. The chain's CDR3 is CASSLGRTSDTQYF. Here the CDR3 DNA reads TGTGCCAGCAGTTTGGGCCGTACCTCGGATACGCAGTATTTT.

The chain combines TRBV18 with TRBJ2-1; 9 nucleotides align to TRBD2. CDR1 is KGHSH, CDR2 LQKENI, per germline. V was clipped by 4 bases and J by 4 bases; unmatched bases: 5. This CDR3 region has 15 residues. The CDR3 region has the DNA TGTGCCAGCTCACGGGTAGCGGGAGAGTACAATGAGCAGTTCTTC. It yields the protein CASSRVAGEYNEQFF.

On this clone: The same CDR3 can be traced to other DNA sequences in this sample. This chain joins TRBV29-1 and TRBJ1-2, with D unclear. CDR3 length: 8 amino acids. Germline assignment: CDR1 SQVTM and CDR2 ANQGSEA. The ends were cut back, 6 bases at V and 8 bases at J, with 4 bases in the middle. The CDR3 loop is CSVGGYTF. The DNA of the CDR3 is TGCAGCGTGGGGGGCTACACCTTC.

The rearrangement uses TRBV19 and TRBJ2-7, with 12 nucleotides matching TRBD2. This CDR3 is 15 amino acids long. Trimming removed 5 bases from V and 3 bases from J; junction bases left unmatched: 5. CDR1 is LNHDA, CDR2 SQIVND, per germline (reference sequence). The CDR3 region has the DNA TGTGCCAGTAGTGACGGACTAGCGGGAAACTACGAGCAGTACTTC. Translated: CASSDGLAGNYEQYF.

The rearrangement joins TRBV27 to TRBJ1-2, with TRBD1 identical over 8 bases. V dropped 6 bases and J dropped 4; count of bases not matched to a gene: 10. Germline V lookup: CDR1 MNHEY, CDR2 SMNVEV (reference sequence). The CDR3 sequence is 15 residues long. In DNA form, the CDR3 reads TGTGCCAGCAGCCTGAGGACAGGGCAGACCTATGGCTACACCTTC. As protein: CASSLRTGQTYGYTF.

The rearrangement uses TRBV30 and TRBJ1-2; D is uncertain. The CDR3 loop spans 12 amino acids. Germline V CDR1 and CDR2: GTSNPN, SVGIG (reference sequence). Trimming shortened V by 0 bases and J by 7 bases, and 9 bases separated the two germline ends. Written as DNA, the CDR3 is TGTGCCTGGAGTGTACGTCCATTTGGCTACACCTTC. It is translated as CAWSVRPFGYTF.

A single count supports this clone. V gene TRBV5-6 combines with J gene TRBJ2-2; TRBD2 aligns across 8 bases. This CDR3 comprises 17 residues. With 0 bases clipped from V and 2 bases from J, the junction kept 6 bases outside the gene matches. Germline V gene sequence: CDR1 SGHDT, CDR2 YYEEEE. As DNA, the CDR3 is TGTGCCAGCAGCTTGGCAGTAGCGGGAAGAAACACCGGGGAGCTGTTTTTT. Amino acid sequence: CASSLAVAGRNTGELFF.

This chain joins TRBV5-1 and TRBJ2-3; 8 bases are a match to TRBD2. CDR3 length equals 16 residues. The junction had 9 bases not matched to a gene; V was cut back by 4 bases and J by 2 bases. Germline V gives CDR1 SGHRS, CDR2 YFSETQ. The CDR3 reads CASSPATSGSTDTQYF. The CDR3 DNA follows: TGCGCCAGCAGCCCAGCAACTAGCGGATCCACAGATACGCAGTATTTT.

This chain links TRBV7-2 with TRBJ2-7; D is unresolved. Germline V gene lookup returns CDR1 SGHTA and CDR2 FQGNSA. Trimming removed 1 base from V and 6 bases from J, with 16 bases in between. The CDR3 runs to 15 residues. CDR3 amino acids: CASSLEGSPSTEQYF. In DNA form, the CDR3 reads TGTGCCAGCAGCTTAGAGGGTTCCCCTTCGACCGAGCAGTACTTC.